This entry describes one T cell receptor (beta chain). V lost 6 bases to trimming and J lost 4 bases, with 12 bases between them. The CDR3 length is 14 residues. The germline V gene has CDR1 MDHEN and CDR2 SYDVKM. TCRdb keeps only in-frame clones here, not all; method: immunoSEQ multiplex PCR. The table shows fewer than 25,000 clones, with over 85% occurring only once. The time point: pre-treatment baseline. This record comes from a study of blood T cell dynamics during melanoma immunotherapy. The chain has TRBV28 and TRBJ1-4, with a possible D match to TRBD1 (5 bases). The sequence was collected from a human donor with melanoma. The sample consisted of blood, taken from a patient treated with checkpoint blockade. The CDR3 region is CASRPGTVNEKLFF. The CDR3 coding sequence is TGTGCCAGCAGGCCCGGGACGGTTAATGAAAAACTGTTTTTT.